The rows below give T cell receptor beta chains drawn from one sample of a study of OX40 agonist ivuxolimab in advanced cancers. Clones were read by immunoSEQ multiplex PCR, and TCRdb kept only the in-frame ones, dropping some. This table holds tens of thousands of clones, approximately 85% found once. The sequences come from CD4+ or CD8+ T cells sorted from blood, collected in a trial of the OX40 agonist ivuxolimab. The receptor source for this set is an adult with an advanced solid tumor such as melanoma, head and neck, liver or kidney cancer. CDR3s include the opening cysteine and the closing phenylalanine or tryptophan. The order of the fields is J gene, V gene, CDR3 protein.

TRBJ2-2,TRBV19,CASRWEGYTGELFF
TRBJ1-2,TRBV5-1,CASSSLTGGLGYGYTF
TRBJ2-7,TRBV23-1,CASGRQGGEQYF
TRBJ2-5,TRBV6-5,CASSLLGWETQYF
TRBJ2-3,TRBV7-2,CASSLDRHRDLYF
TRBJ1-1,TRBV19,CASSIQGVNTEAFF
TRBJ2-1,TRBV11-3,CASSFTGTSGTDEQFF
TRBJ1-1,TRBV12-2,CASRSSNGQGTIEAFF
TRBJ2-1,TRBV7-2,CASRAGLAGGGEQFF
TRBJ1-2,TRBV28,CASSSPPRYTGYTF
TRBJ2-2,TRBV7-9,CASSTRYRDGSATGELFF
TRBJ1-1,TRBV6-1,CASSEATRAKTEAFF
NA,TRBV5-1,CASSLGTGGYEQYF
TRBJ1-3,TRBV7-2,CASSRPAKETSGNTIYF
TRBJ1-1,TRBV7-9,CASTPGQNTEAFF
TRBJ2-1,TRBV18,CASSLLNNEQFF
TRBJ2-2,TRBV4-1,CASSPTRSNTGELFF
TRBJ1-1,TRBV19,CASSGAGYQLNTEAFF
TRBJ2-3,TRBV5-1,CASSETSGGPSTDTQYF